The next 30 T cell receptor beta chains were all read from a single sample in a study of cytomegalovirus exposure and HLA in healthy donors. PCR was performed using 60 Vbeta and 13 Jbeta primers. Assay: immunoSEQ multiplex PCR; the TCRdb copy retains only in-frame clones and omits some. The sample includes 70,000 or so clones, about nine tenths seen only once; the top ten take less than 2.5%. Sequenced input: PBMCs. The source is a woman aged 25 to 39 in good health and CMV-seronegative.

The chain couples TRBV19 to TRBJ2-6, with a possible D match to TRBD2 (6 bases). The CDR3 has 15 amino acids. The V end lost 3 bases, the J end lost 0 bases, and 6 bases lay between the germline ends. Germline assignment: CDR1 LNHDA and CDR2 SQIVND (reference sequence). CDR3 region: CASSIGGSGANVLTF. The CDR3 DNA sequence: TGTGCCAGTAGTATCGGGGGCTCTGGGGCCAACGTCCTGACTTTC.

This rearrangement joins TRBV6-5 to TRBJ2-5, with D uncertain. Germline CDR1 reads MNHEY; CDR2 reads SVGAGI. The CDR3 consists of 13 residues. Trimming shortened V by 8 bases and J by 1 base, and 11 bases separated the two germline ends. The CDR3 spells CASPYQFQETQYF. For the CDR3, the DNA is TGTGCCAGCCCTTATCAGTTCCAAGAGACCCAGTACTTC.

The V gene is TRBV27, the J gene TRBJ2-7, with D possibly being TRBD1 (6 bases). Trimming left V 0 bases short and J 3 bases short, with 9 bases between. In germline, CDR1 is MNHEY, CDR2 SMNVEV (reference sequence). The CDR3 sequence is 14 residues long. CDR3 in amino acids: CASSLSGHRYEQYF. In DNA, the CDR3 is TGTGCCAGCAGTTTATCGGGACACCGCTACGAGCAGTACTTC.

In DNA, the CDR3 is TGTGCCAGCAGCTTAGGACTCCACTACGAGCAGTACTTC. Residues: CASSLGLHYEQYF. The gene calls are TRBV7-8 and TRBJ2-7; D uncertain. The CDR3 loop spans 13 amino acids. Germline V CDR1 and CDR2: SGHVS, FQNEAQ. V was cut by 1 base and J by 3 bases, with 7 bases left in between.

This clone has only one observation. The J gene is TRBJ2-7, the V gene TRBV6-5; 7 bases align to TRBD2. Trimming cost V 7 bases and J 2 bases; bases outside gene matches: 8. The germline V gene has CDR1 MNHEY and CDR2 SVGAGI. The CDR3 is 14 residues long. In DNA form, the CDR3 reads TGTGCCAGCACTTGGGGTAGCGGGCCCTACGAGCAGTACTTC. This gives the protein CASTWGSGPYEQYF.

The chain joins TRBV28 to TRBJ2-5; TRBD1 matches at 10 bases. The J call may not be correct, given that the DNA end is closer to TRBJ2-7. CDR3 length equals 15 residues. Germline CDR1 reads MDHEN; CDR2 reads SYDVKM. The CDR3 DNA reads as TGTGCCAGCAGTTTTATGGGACAGGGGTTGTACGAGCAGTACTTC. Translating gives CASSFMGQGLYEQYF.

The chain carries TRBV11-2 and TRBJ1-1; D call uncertain. The CDR3 length is 14 residues. Trimming pared 1 base from V and 1 base from J, leaving 7 bases between. The germline gives CDR1 SGHAT, CDR2 FQNNGV. CDR3 residues: CASSLVTPNTEAFF. CDR3 DNA sequence: TGTGCCAGCAGCTTAGTTACACCGAACACTGAAGCTTTCTTT. Complete variable domain (other parts from reference TRBV11-2 and TRBJ1-1): EAGVAQSPRYKIIEKRQSVAFWCNPISGHATLYWYQQILGQGPKLLIQFQNNGVVDDSQLPKDRFSAERLKGVDSTLKIQPAKLEDSAVYLCASSLVTPNTEAFFGQGTRLTVV.

The gene calls are TRBV7-2 and TRBJ2-2, with 7 bases aligning to TRBD1. V lost 2 bases, J lost 4 bases, and 7 bases stayed unmatched. The CDR3 extends over 16 amino acids. Per germline, CDR1 SGHTA and CDR2 FQGNSA. The CDR3, as DNA: TGTGCCAGCAGCTTAAGACAGGGAGTGAGCACCGGGGAGCTGTTTTTT. Protein sequence: CASSLRQGVSTGELFF.

This chain connects TRBV10-3 to TRBJ2-7, with a weak D call TRBD1 (6 bases). Trimming pared 3 bases from V and 3 bases from J, leaving 12 bases between. Germline loops: CDR1 ENHRY, CDR2 SYGVKD. CDR3 size: 14 residues. The CDR3 DNA reads as TGTGCCATCAGTGAAGGCAGGGGAAACTACGAGCAGTACTTC. This codes for CAISEGRGNYEQYF.

As regards this clone: At one end, the junction sequence differs from germline, possibly due to a read error. The chain joins TRBV7-9 to TRBJ2-1, with unresolved D. CDR3 length equals 12 residues. Germline loops: CDR1 SEHNR, CDR2 FQNEAQ (reference sequence). The CDR3 DNA reads as TGTGCCAGCAGCTTAGACTACCATGAGCAGTTCTTC. Its translation: CASSLDYHEQFF. Looking up the rest from reference TRBV7-9 and TRBJ2-1 gives the full variable domain: DTGVSQNPRHKITKRGQNVTFRCDPISEHNRLYWYRQTLGQGPEFLTYFQNEAQLEKSRLLSDRFSAERPKGSFSTLEIQRTEQGDSAMYLCASSLDYHEQFFGPGTRLTVL.

A remark on this clone: The germline gene is not matched at one end of the junction; a read error may be the cause. The rearrangement uses TRBV7-7 and TRBJ2-5; D is unclear. CDR1 is SSHAT, CDR2 FNYEAQ, per germline (reference sequence). This CDR3 has 10 amino acids. The CDR3 sequence: CASSNPTQYF. The CDR3 DNA follows: TGTGCTAGCAGCAACCCGACTCAGTACTTC.

The CDR3, as DNA: TGTGCCAGCTCGGCCGACAGGGTGGTTTTTGGCTACACCTTC. Translating gives CASSADRVVFGYTF. This rearrangement joins TRBV18 to TRBJ1-2; 7 bases line up with TRBD1. The V segment lost 6 bases and the J segment 7 bases; nucleotides outside the gene matches: 11. This CDR3 comprises 14 residues. Germline V gene lookup returns CDR1 KGHSH and CDR2 LQKENI.

This clone has just one count. The rearrangement joins TRBV19 to TRBJ2-5; tentative D call: TRBD2 (5 bases). Germline V gene lookup returns CDR1 LNHDA and CDR2 SQIVND (reference sequence). This CDR3 contains 13 residues. V gave up 6 bases and J gave up 2 bases, with 10 bases separating them. The chain's CDR3 is CASSGMGQETQYF. DNA for the CDR3: TGTGCCAGTAGCGGGATGGGGCAAGAGACCCAGTACTTC.

V gene TRBV2 combines with J gene TRBJ2-7; 10 bases fit TRBD1. This CDR3 is built from 15 residues. The V segment lost 3 bases and the J segment 3 bases; nucleotides outside the gene matches: 5. The germline V gene encodes CDR1 SNHLY and CDR2 FYNNEI. DNA of the CDR3: TGTGCCAGCAGTGAGGGGACAGGGGCGTACTACGAGCAGTACTTC. Encoded protein: CASSEGTGAYYEQYF.

The genes are TRBV19 and TRBJ2-7; D is possibly TRBD1 (6 bases). Germline CDR1 reads LNHDA; CDR2 reads SQIVND (reference sequence). Deletions cut 5 bases from V and 1 base from J, with 12 bases between. This CDR3 is built from 14 residues. The CDR3 nucleotides are TGTGCCAGTAGTCCCCGGACAGATTCCTACGAGCAGTACTTC. Encoded protein: CASSPRTDSYEQYF.

The chain employs TRBV13 and TRBJ2-3, with D possibly TRBD2 on 6 matching bases. From germline, CDR1 is PRHDT and CDR2 FYEKMQ (reference sequence). The V and J ends lost 5 bases and 4 bases respectively, with 19 bases between them. This CDR3 has 16 amino acids. CDR3 amino acids: CASSLRGTSSADTQYF. The CDR3 region has the DNA TGTGCCAGCAGCCTCAGAGGTACTAGCAGTGCAGATACGCAGTATTTT.

The chain has TRBV7-3 and TRBJ2-1; D gene unclear. The ends were cut back, 0 bases at V and 4 bases at J, with 7 bases in the middle. CDR1 and CDR2 (germline): SGHTA, FQGTGA. This CDR3 has 14 residues. As DNA, the CDR3 is TGTGCCAGCAGCTTAACGTCCGTTTACAATGAGCAGTTCTTC. It encodes CASSLTSVYNEQFF. Together with reference TRBV7-3 and TRBJ2-1, the CDR3 gives the full variable domain: GAGVSQTPSNKVTEKGKYVELRCDPISGHTALYWYRQSLGQGPEFLIYFQGTGAADDSGLPNDRFFAVRPEGSVSTLKIQRTERGDSAVYLCASSLTSVYNEQFFGPGTRLTVL.

The CDR3 DNA is TGTGCCAGCAGCGTAGGAGAGTATGAGCAGTTCTTC. Translating it yields CASSVGEYEQFF. The chain uses TRBV9 and TRBJ2-1; no clear D gene. Trimming took 0 bases from V and 8 from J, leaving 6 bases between them. Germline assignment: CDR1 SGDLS and CDR2 YYNGEE. The CDR3 is made up of 12 amino acids. Combining the CDR3 with reference TRBV9 and TRBJ2-1 gives the whole variable domain DSGVTQTPKHLITATGQRVTLRCSPRSGDLSVYWYQQSLDQGLQFLIQYYNGEERAKGNILERFSAQQFPDLHSELNLSSLELGDSALYFCASSVGEYEQFFGPGTRLTVL.

The V call is TRBV29-1, the J call TRBJ2-3, with 7 bases that match TRBD2. The CDR3 has 17 amino acids. Losses at the gene ends were 7 bases for V and 2 bases for J; bases not matched to a gene: 18. From germline, CDR1 is SQVTM and CDR2 ANQGSEA. The CDR3 loop reads CSARWRDYPGSTDTQYF. DNA of the CDR3: TGCAGCGCCCGATGGCGGGACTACCCCGGGTCCACAGATACGCAGTATTTT.

The chain recombines TRBV19 with TRBJ2-7, with a tentative D call TRBD2 (5 bases). Germline CDR1 is LNHDA and CDR2 is SQIVND (reference sequence). The ends were cut back, 11 bases at V and 7 bases at J, with 21 bases in the middle. This CDR3 region has 13 residues. The CDR3 region is CARHCAGGLEQYF. The CDR3 nucleotides are TGTGCCCGACATTGTGCGGGCGGCCTGGAGCAGTACTTC.

The V gene is TRBV11-3, the J gene TRBJ1-1; TRBD1 aligns across 8 bases. The junction had 9 bases not matched to a gene; V was cut back by 0 bases and J by 3 bases. The germline CDR1 and CDR2 sequences are SGHNT and YENEEA. The CDR3 loop spans 17 amino acids. CDR3 residues: CASSLDWSGGADTEAFF. The CDR3 region has the DNA TGTGCCAGCAGCTTAGATTGGTCAGGGGGCGCCGACACTGAAGCTTTCTTT.

V and J are TRBV5-1 and TRBJ2-3, with 9 bases matching TRBD1. After removal of 5 bases from V and 3 bases from J, the junction contained 4 bases not matched to a gene. Germline values: CDR1 SGHRS, CDR2 YFSETQ. CDR3 length: 14 amino acids. The CDR3: CASRPGTGTDTQYF. DNA for the CDR3: TGCGCCAGCAGGCCCGGGACAGGGACAGATACGCAGTATTTT. The full variable domain, with the rest looked up from reference TRBV5-1 and TRBJ2-3, is KAGVTQTPRYLIKTRGQQVTLSCSPISGHRSVSWYQQTPGQGLQFLFEYFSETQRNKGNFPGRFSGRQFSNSRSEMNVSTLELGDSALYLCASRPGTGTDTQYFGPGTRLTVL.

The CDR3 protein is CASSMALAFFGSYEQYF. DNA for the CDR3: TGTGCCAGTAGTATGGCTCTGGCCTTTTTCGGGTCCTACGAGCAGTACTTC. V and J are TRBV19 and TRBJ2-7; no clear D. CDR3 length equals 17 residues. V gave up 3 bases and J gave up 1 base, with 19 bases separating them. Germline CDR1 reads LNHDA; CDR2 reads SQIVND (reference sequence).

The chain couples TRBV19 to TRBJ2-7; TRBD2 aligns across 7 bases. Germline CDR1 reads LNHDA; CDR2 reads SQIVND (reference sequence). This CDR3 comprises 14 residues. The V segment lost 5 bases and the J segment 4 bases; nucleotides outside the gene matches: 8. CDR3 DNA sequence: TGTGCCAGTAGTCTGGCTAGCGGAGTGTACGAGCAGTACTTC. Protein sequence: CASSLASGVYEQYF.

This chain joins TRBV5-1 and TRBJ2-1; D possibly corresponds to TRBD2 (6 bases). Germline V lookup: CDR1 SGHRS, CDR2 YFSETQ. CDR3 length: 15 amino acids. V lost 0 bases to trimming and J lost 4 bases, with 11 bases between them. The CDR3: CASSLESGRYNEQFF. For the CDR3, the DNA is TGCGCCAGCAGCTTGGAGAGCGGGCGTTACAATGAGCAGTTCTTC.

The genes are TRBV30 and TRBJ2-5; the D gene is possibly TRBD2 (6 bases). Germline CDR1 is GTSNPN and CDR2 is SVGIG (reference sequence). V was pared by 1 base and J by 1 base, with 7 bases between. The CDR3 consists of 13 residues. For the CDR3, the DNA is TGTGCCTGGAGTGCGGGACTCCAAGAGACCCAGTACTTC. This sequence encodes CAWSAGLQETQYF.

The chain carries TRBV5-1 and TRBJ2-7, with a possible D match to TRBD2 (8 bases). The CDR3 has 15 residues. V gave up 3 bases and J gave up 5 bases, with 18 bases separating them. In germline, CDR1 is SGHRS, CDR2 YFSETQ. Written as DNA, the CDR3 is TGCGCCAGCAGCTGGGCGACAGGGCGGGGGGACGAGCAGTACTTC. This translates into CASSWATGRGDEQYF.

The rearrangement uses TRBV5-1 and TRBJ2-5, with 7 bases matching TRBD1. J was trimmed by 5 bases and V by 3 bases; bases with no gene match: 10. Germline V gives CDR1 SGHRS, CDR2 YFSETQ. This CDR3 has 15 residues. CDR3 nucleotides: TGCGCCAGCAGCTCTCGACAGGGAAGAGGGGAGACCCAGTACTTC. This gives the protein CASSSRQGRGETQYF.

This rearrangement joins TRBV9 to TRBJ2-2, with TRBD2 matching over 7 bases. The germline V gene has CDR1 SGDLS and CDR2 YYNGEE. With 1 base clipped from V and 9 bases from J, the junction kept 12 bases outside the gene matches. CDR3 length: 16 residues. The CDR3 sequence is CASSVNSGGDYRELFF. DNA for the CDR3: TGTGCCAGCAGCGTAAACAGCGGAGGGGACTACCGGGAGCTGTTTTTT.

This rearrangement joins TRBV19 to TRBJ1-2, with D maybe TRBD1 (5 bases). The germline CDR1 and CDR2 sequences are LNHDA and SQIVND (reference sequence). The CDR3 spans 14 residues. V was cut by 4 bases and J by 3 bases, with 12 bases left in between. The CDR3 DNA reads TGTGCCAGTAGTAAAGGGGTTACAGACTATGGCTACACCTTC. This encodes CASSKGVTDYGYTF.